Listed below are T cell receptor beta chains from one sample, sequenced in a study of T cell responses to AZD1222 COVID-19 vaccine. Repertoires were generated with immunoSEQ multiplex PCR, while TCRdb's copy carries only in-frame clones and drops some. The repertoire includes 150,000 to 170,000 clones, around nine tenths of them detected once, and approximately 20% sits in the top ten. The sequenced sample was peripheral blood, obtained on day 0 of AZD1222 vaccination. These receptor sequences come from an adult in good health. Both conserved end residues are part of each CDR3. The D gene is left open where the match is weak. Size values are once, few and many counts, or a class for expanded clones, and some rows have none.

cdr3_length | d_call | j_call | v_call | clone_size | cdr3_nt | cdr3_aa
12 | . | TRBJ1-2 | TRBV7-9 | . | TGTGCCAGCAGCCCGGGGTTCCGGGGCTACACCTTC | CASSPGFRGYTF
12 | . | TRBJ2-5 | TRBV14 | . | TGTGCCAGCAGCCAAGTCGTTGGGACCCAGTACTTC | CASSQVVGTQYF
12 | TRBD1 | TRBJ1-5 | TRBV6-5 | . | TGTGCCACCGGGACAGCCTATCAGCCCCAGCATTTT | CATGTAYQPQHF
14 | . | TRBJ2-3 | TRBV11-3 | once | TGTGCCAGCAGCCTGGGGGGCAGCACAGATACGCAGTATTTT | CASSLGGSTDTQYF
16 | . | TRBJ1-5 | TRBV6-6 | . | TGTGCCAGCAGTTACCGTGCTGGAGGAAGCAATCAGCCCCAGCATTTT | CASSYRAGGSNQPQHF
13 | . | TRBJ1-2 | TRBV2 | . | TGTGCCAGCACCATGGGTGGGGTCTATGGCTACACCTTC | CASTMGGVYGYTF
15 | . | TRBJ2-7 | TRBV5-6 | . | TGTGCCAGCAGCTTGGGGCGGATGAGCTCCTACGAGCAGTACTTC | CASSLGRMSSYEQYF
13 | . | TRBJ2-1 | TRBV5-1 | . | TGCGCCAGCAGCTCCCTAGGGGGGAATGAGCAGTTCTTC | CASSSLGGNEQFF
17 | TRBD2 | TRBJ2-5 | TRBV3-1/TRBV3-2 | . | TGTGCCAGCAGCCAAGATCTCCTAGCGGGGGGAAAAGAGACCCAGTACTTC | CASSQDLLAGGKETQYF
17 | TRBD2 | TRBJ2-5 | TRBV11-3 | once | TGTGCCAGCAGCTCAGAAGTCAGGGGACTAGCGGAAGAGACCCAGTACTTC | CASSSEVRGLAEETQYF
16 | . | TRBJ1-4 | TRBV19 | . | TGTGCCAGTAGTATAGGTGCAGGAACAACTAATGAAAAACTGTTTTTT | CASSIGAGTTNEKLFF
16 | TRBD2 | TRBJ2-1 | TRBV10-3 | once | TGTGCCATCAGTGAGCCGCCCGGGACTAGCCTCGATGAGCAGTTCTTC | CAISEPPGTSLDEQFF
13 | . | TRBJ1-2 | TRBV30 | . | TGTGCCTGCCGTCAAAATCCCCGCTATGGCTACACCTTC | CACRQNPRYGYTF
14 | . | TRBJ2-7 | TRBV19 | . | TGTGCCAGTAGTATAGGTTCTATCAACTACGAGCAGTACTTC | CASSIGSINYEQYF
15 | . | TRBJ1-1 | TRBV7-3 | . | TGTGCCAGCAGCTCCGGGACAAGCATGAACACTGAAGCTTTCTTT | CASSSGTSMNTEAFF